A selection of T cell receptor beta chains follows, all from one sample in a study of shared clonotypes between healthy human individuals. Libraries were prepared by immunoSEQ multiplex PCR; TCRdb keeps only in-frame clonotypes and omits some of them. This table holds 2 million to 2.5 million clones, around 95% found once. The sample taken for sequencing was naive CD4+ T cells sorted from blood. The receptors come from a young man in good health. CDR3s include the opening cysteine and the closing phenylalanine or tryptophan. Fields, in order: J gene, clone size, D gene, V gene, CDR3 protein, CDR3 DNA. The D gene is left open where the match is weak. Only part of the rows carry a size: once, few, many, or a class if the clone is expanded.

j_call: TRBJ1-5; clone_size: NA; d_call: NA; v_call: TRBV18; cdr3_aa: CASSPHRDQPQHF; cdr3_nt: TGTGCCAGCTCACCACATAGAGATCAGCCCCAGCATTTT
j_call: TRBJ1-5; clone_size: NA; d_call: NA; v_call: TRBV18; cdr3_aa: CASSLTGTYDSNQPQHF; cdr3_nt: TGTGCCAGCTCCCTCACGGGGACGTACGATAGCAATCAGCCCCAGCATTTT
j_call: TRBJ2-7; clone_size: NA; d_call: TRBD1; v_call: TRBV11-2; cdr3_aa: CASSPDRVHEQYF; cdr3_nt: TGTGCCAGCAGCCCGGACAGGGTTCACGAGCAGTACTTC
j_call: TRBJ2-4; clone_size: NA; d_call: TRBD2; v_call: TRBV4-1; cdr3_aa: CASSSVLAVKNIQYF; cdr3_nt: TGCGCCAGCAGCTCCGTTCTAGCGGTCAAAAACATTCAGTACTTC
j_call: TRBJ1-5; clone_size: NA; d_call: NA; v_call: TRBV2; cdr3_aa: CASSLQTAQHF; cdr3_nt: TGTGCCAGCAGTCTACAGACCGCCCAGCATTTT
j_call: TRBJ2-5; clone_size: NA; d_call: TRBD2; v_call: TRBV5-6; cdr3_aa: CASSGEVAGVRETQYF; cdr3_nt: TGTGCCAGCAGCGGGGAGGTAGCGGGGGTTAGGGAGACCCAGTACTTC
j_call: TRBJ2-5; clone_size: NA; d_call: NA; v_call: TRBV18; cdr3_aa: CASSPVRQETQYF; cdr3_nt: TGTGCCAGCTCACCGGTCAGACAAGAGACCCAGTACTTC
j_call: TRBJ2-7; clone_size: NA; d_call: NA; v_call: TRBV5-6; cdr3_aa: CASSLRQVNYEQYF; cdr3_nt: TGTGCCAGCAGCTTGAGGCAGGTTAACTACGAGCAGTACTTC
j_call: TRBJ1-6; clone_size: NA; d_call: NA; v_call: TRBV6-5; cdr3_aa: CASSYSGNSPLHF; cdr3_nt: TGTGCCAGCAGTTACTCTGGGAATTCACCCCTCCACTTT
j_call: TRBJ2-7; clone_size: NA; d_call: TRBD2; v_call: TRBV5-6; cdr3_aa: CASSRTSGGAWEQYF; cdr3_nt: TGTGCCAGCAGCCGAACTAGCGGGGGGGCCTGGGAGCAGTACTTC
j_call: TRBJ2-7; clone_size: once; d_call: TRBD2; v_call: TRBV19; cdr3_aa: CASRTSGRTLNF; cdr3_nt: TGTGCCAGCAGGACTAGCGGGAGGACTCTCAACTTC
j_call: TRBJ1-4; clone_size: NA; d_call: TRBD1; v_call: TRBV5-1; cdr3_aa: CASSRGQNEKLFF; cdr3_nt: TGCGCCAGCAGCCGGGGACAGAATGAAAAACTGTTTTTT
j_call: TRBJ2-2; clone_size: NA; d_call: TRBD2; v_call: TRBV4-1; cdr3_aa: CASSQDPGGGYTGELFF; cdr3_nt: TGCGCCAGCAGCCAAGATCCCGGGGGGGGATACACCGGGGAGCTGTTTTTT
j_call: TRBJ1-3; clone_size: NA; d_call: NA; v_call: TRBV15; cdr3_aa: CATSSPRGISSGNTIYF; cdr3_nt: TGTGCCACCAGCAGCCCCAGGGGTATTAGTTCCGGAAACACCATATATTTT